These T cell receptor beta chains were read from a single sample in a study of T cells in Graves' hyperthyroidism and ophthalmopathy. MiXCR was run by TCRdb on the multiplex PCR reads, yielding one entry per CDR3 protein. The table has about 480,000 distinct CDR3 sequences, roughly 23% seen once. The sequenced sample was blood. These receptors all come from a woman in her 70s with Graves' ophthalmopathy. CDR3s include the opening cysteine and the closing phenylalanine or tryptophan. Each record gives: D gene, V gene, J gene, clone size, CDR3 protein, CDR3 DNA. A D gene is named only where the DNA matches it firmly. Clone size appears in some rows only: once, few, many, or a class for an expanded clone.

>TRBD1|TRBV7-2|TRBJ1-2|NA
CASSLRTGDNYGYTF
TGTGCCAGCAGCTTACGGACAGGGGACAACTATGGCTACACCTTC
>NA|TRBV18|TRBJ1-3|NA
CASSPGGTGNTIYF
TGTGCCAGCTCACCCGGGGGAACTGGAAACACCATATATTTT
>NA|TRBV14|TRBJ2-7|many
CASSQMSEQYF
TGTGCCAGCAGCCAAATGTCCGAGCAGTACTTC
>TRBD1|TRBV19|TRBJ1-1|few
CASSDRGPEAFF
TGTGCCAGTAGTGACAGGGGGCCTGAAGCTTTCTTT
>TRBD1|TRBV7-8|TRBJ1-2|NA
CASSLEGTANYGYTF
TGTGCCAGCAGCTTAGAAGGGACAGCTAACTATGGCTACACCTTC
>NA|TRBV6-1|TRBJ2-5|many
CASSPAGASRGTQYF
TGTGCCAGCAGCCCTGCCGGGGCATCCCGTGGGACCCAGTACTTC
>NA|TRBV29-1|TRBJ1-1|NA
CSVVYRGRGVTEAFF
TGCAGCGTTGTCTATCGGGGGAGAGGAGTCACTGAAGCTTTCTTT
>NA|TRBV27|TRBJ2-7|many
CASSSRQGVYEQYF
TGTGCCAGCAGTTCACGCCAGGGTGTCTACGAGCAGTACTTC
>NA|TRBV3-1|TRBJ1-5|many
CASSQDFTQPQHF
TGTGCCAGCAGCCAAGATTTCACCCAGCCCCAGCATTTT
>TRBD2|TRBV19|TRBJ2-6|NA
CAVRGWGGSGANVLTF
TGTGCCGTGAGGGGCTGGGGGGGGTCTGGGGCCAACGTCCTGACTTTC
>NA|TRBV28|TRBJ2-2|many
CASKELQITGELFF
TGTGCCAGCAAGGAGTTACAGATAACCGGGGAGCTGTTTTTT
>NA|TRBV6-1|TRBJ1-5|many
CASSDYGAVSNQPQHF
TGTGCCAGCAGTGATTACGGGGCAGTTAGCAATCAGCCCCAGCATTTT
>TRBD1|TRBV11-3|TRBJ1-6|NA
CASSQGANSPLHF
TGTGCCAGCAGCCAGGGGGCAAATTCACCCCTCCACTTT
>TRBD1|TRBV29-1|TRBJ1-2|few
CSVVDRPNYGYTF
TGCAGCGTTGTGGACAGGCCTAACTATGGCTACACCTTC
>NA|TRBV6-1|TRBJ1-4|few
CASSGQTATDEKLFF
TGTGCCAGCAGTGGTCAGACAGCAACGGACGAAAAACTGTTTTTT
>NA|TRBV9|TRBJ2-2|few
CASTALGSSTTGELFF
TGTGCCAGCACCGCACTCGGTAGCAGTACAACCGGGGAGCTGTTTTTT
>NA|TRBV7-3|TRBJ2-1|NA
CASSFPGGQTNEQFF
TGTGCCAGCAGCTTCCCAGGAGGGCAGACTAATGAGCAGTTCTTC
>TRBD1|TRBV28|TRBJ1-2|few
CAIQRQGSAYTF
TGTGCCATCCAGAGACAGGGATCAGCGTACACCTTC
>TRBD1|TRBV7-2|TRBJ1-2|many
CASSLNRGYGYTF
TGTGCCAGCAGCTTAAACAGGGGCTATGGCTACACCTTC
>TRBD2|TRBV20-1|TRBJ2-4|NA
CSARDGGSIGIQYF
TGCAGTGCTAGAGACGGCGGGAGTATAGGCATTCAGTACTTC
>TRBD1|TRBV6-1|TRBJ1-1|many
CASTDTGAIGGDTEAFF
TGTGCCAGCACAGATACAGGGGCGATAGGAGGGGACACTGAAGCTTTCTTT
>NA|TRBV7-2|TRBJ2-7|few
CASSPGTSLSYEQYF
TGTGCCAGCAGCCCGGGGACATCGCTCTCCTACGAGCAGTACTTC
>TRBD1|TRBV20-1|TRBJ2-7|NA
CSATQGAYEQYF
TGCAGTGCTACGCAGGGGGCCTACGAGCAGTACTTC
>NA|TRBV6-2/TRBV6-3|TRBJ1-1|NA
CASTEGGLNTEVFF
TGTGCCAGCACCGAGGGGGGACTGAACACTGAAGTTTTCTTT
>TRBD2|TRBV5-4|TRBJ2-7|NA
CASSSLTSEGGPEQYF
TGTGCCAGCAGCTCCCTGACTAGCGAGGGGGGCCCCGAGCAGTACTTC
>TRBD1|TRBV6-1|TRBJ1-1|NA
CASSLGTELLMNTEAFF
TGTGCCAGCAGTCTAGGGACAGAGCTACTCATGAACACTGAAGCTTTCTTT
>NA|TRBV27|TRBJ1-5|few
CASSARQGLGQPQHF
TGTGCCAGCAGTGCCCGACAAGGGCTTGGACAGCCCCAGCATTTT
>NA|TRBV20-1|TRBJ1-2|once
CSARRPDYGYTF
TGCAGTGCTAGACGCCCAGACTATGGCTACACCTTC
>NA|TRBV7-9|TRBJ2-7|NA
CASSSAWGEQYF
TGTGCCAGCAGCTCGGCCTGGGGCGAGCAGTACTTC
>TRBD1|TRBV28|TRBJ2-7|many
CASRLQGSSYEQYF
TGTGCCAGCAGGCTACAGGGGAGCTCCTACGAGCAGTACTTC
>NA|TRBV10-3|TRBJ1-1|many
CAIRFGGTEAFF
TGTGCCATCAGGTTCGGAGGTACTGAAGCTTTCTTT
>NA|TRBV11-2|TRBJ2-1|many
CASSLEPTSHEQFF
TGTGCCAGCAGCTTAGAGCCAACTTCTCATGAGCAGTTCTTC
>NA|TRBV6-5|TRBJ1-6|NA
CASSYPASPLHF
TGTGCCAGCAGTTACCCCGCCTCACCCCTCCACTTT
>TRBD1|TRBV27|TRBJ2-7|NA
CASSRGSRGRPSYEQYF
TGTGCCAGCTCCCGAGGGTCTAGGGGGCGTCCTTCCTACGAGCAGTACTTC
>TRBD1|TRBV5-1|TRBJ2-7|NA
CASSLGDRHSYEQYF
TGCGCCAGCAGCTTGGGGGACAGGCACTCCTACGAGCAGTACTTC
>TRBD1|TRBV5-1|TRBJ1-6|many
CASSLGQGASPLHF
TGCGCCAGCAGCTTGGGACAGGGGGCTTCACCCCTCCACTTT
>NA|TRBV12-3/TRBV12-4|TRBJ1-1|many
CASRLNTEAFF
TGTGCCAGCAGGTTGAACACTGAAGCTTTCTTT
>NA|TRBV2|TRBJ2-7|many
CATRGDSYEQYF
TGTGCCACTAGGGGGGACTCCTACGAGCAGTACTTC
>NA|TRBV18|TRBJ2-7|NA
CASSPLAGEYEQYF
TGTGCCAGCTCACCGTTAGCAGGGGAGTACGAGCAGTACTTC